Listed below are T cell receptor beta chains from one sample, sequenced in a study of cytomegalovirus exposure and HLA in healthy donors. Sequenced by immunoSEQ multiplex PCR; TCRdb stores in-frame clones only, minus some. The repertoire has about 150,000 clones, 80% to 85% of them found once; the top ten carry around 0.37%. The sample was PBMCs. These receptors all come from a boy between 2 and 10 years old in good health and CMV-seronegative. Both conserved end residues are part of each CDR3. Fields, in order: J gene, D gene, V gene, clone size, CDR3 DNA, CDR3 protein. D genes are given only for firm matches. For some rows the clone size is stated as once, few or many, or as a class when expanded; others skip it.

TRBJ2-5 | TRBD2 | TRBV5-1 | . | TGCGCCAGCAGCTTGGTGGTCGGTAGCGGGAGTGGAGAGACCCAGTACTTC | CASSLVVGSGSGETQYF
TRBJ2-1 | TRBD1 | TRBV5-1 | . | TGCGCCAGCAGAACAGGGGTGGGGGAAAATGAGCAGTTCTTC | CASRTGVGENEQFF
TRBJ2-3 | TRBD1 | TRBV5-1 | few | TGCGCCAGCAGCCTGACAGGGATCACAGATACGCAGTATTTT | CASSLTGITDTQYF
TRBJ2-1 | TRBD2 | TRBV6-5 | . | TGTGCCAGCAGAGACGGGAGGAGGAACAATGAGCAGTTCTTC | CASRDGRRNNEQFF
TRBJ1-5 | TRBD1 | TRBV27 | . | TGTGCCAGCAGTTTATCGCCCCGGGACAGGGTGAATCAGCCCCAGCATTTT | CASSLSPRDRVNQPQHF
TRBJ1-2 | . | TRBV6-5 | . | TGTGCCAGCAGTTTTGACGAGGACGGGACTGTTGGCTACACCTTC | CASSFDEDGTVGYTF
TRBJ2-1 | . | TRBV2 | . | TGTGCCAGCGAACTCAGGGGATCCTACAATGAGCAGTTCTTC | CASELRGSYNEQFF
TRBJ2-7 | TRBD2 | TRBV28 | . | TGTGCCAGCAGTTTATGGTCTAGCGGGACCCCCTACGAGCAGTACTTC | CASSLWSSGTPYEQYF
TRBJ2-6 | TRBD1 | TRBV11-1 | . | TGTGCCAGCAGCGGGACAGGGCCCGGGGCCAACGTCCTGACTTTC | CASSGTGPGANVLTF
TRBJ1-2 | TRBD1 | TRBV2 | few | TGTGCCAGCGGAGGGGACAGGGAGTGGGGCTACACCTTC | CASGGDREWGYTF
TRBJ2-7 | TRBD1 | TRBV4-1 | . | TGCGCCAGCAGCCAAGAGGGACAGGGCTTCTACGAGCAGTACTTC | CASSQEGQGFYEQYF
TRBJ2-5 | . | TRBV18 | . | TGTGCCAGCTCCCCCACCAGCCAAGAGACCCAGTACTTC | CASSPTSQETQYF
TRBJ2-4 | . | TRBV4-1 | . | TGCGCCAGCAGCCAACTGGACAGTAAGTTATACATTCAGTACTTC | CASSQLDSKLYIQYF
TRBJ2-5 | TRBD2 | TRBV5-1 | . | TGCGCCAGCAGCCGAGGACTAGCGGGAGAACTGGAGACCCAGTACTTC | CASSRGLAGELETQYF
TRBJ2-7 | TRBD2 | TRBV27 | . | TGTGCCAGCAGTCCCCAGGGGGCTCTAGCGGGAGGCCGCTCCTACGAGCAGTACTTC | CASSPQGALAGGRSYEQYF